This T cell receptor (beta chain) emerged from a study of cytomegalovirus exposure and HLA in healthy donors. The study, taken as a whole, reports: Cytomegalovirus association was listed for 164 TCR beta chains. In vitro, three CMV-associated chains proved specific for CMV antigens.

A word on this clone: Its antigen is not known.

Measured with immunoSEQ multiplex PCR; TCRdb has only the in-frame clones, and not every one. The sample has tens of thousands of clones; roughly 80% are singletons. The length of the CDR3 is 13 residues. The V gene lost 11 bases and the J gene lost 2 bases, with 15 bases spanning the gap. Per germline, CDR1 WSHSY and CDR2 SAAADI. The receptor comes from a man aged 25-40 years in good health and CMV-seronegative. This chain uses TRBV10-2 with TRBJ2-5; D is perhaps TRBD1 (6 bases). Input material: PBMCs. CDR3 in amino acids: CAAGKDRQETQYF. The CDR3 bases are TGCGCCGCCGGGAAGGACAGACAAGAGACCCAGTACTTC.